This T cell receptor beta chain was recovered during a study of post-analysis software for immune sequencing data. Overall study results and limits: Strong co-clustering by F measure was seen for same-batch samples. Patients showed TRBV5-6, TRBV5-1 and TRBV20-1 among a few TRBV segments more frequent than in controls.

This clonotype has a count of ten or more. The antigen is undetermined. The V gene end was trimmed by 1 base and the J gene end by 7 bases; junction bases not matched to a gene: 5. Germline CDR1 and CDR2: SGHNT and YYREEE (reference sequence). The CDR3 has 14 residues. Tagging with unique molecular identifiers was a feature of the TCR beta cDNA libraries. Via MiXCR, TCRdb re-called the PCR reads, giving one row per CDR3 protein. The sample has approximately 150,000 distinct CDR3 sequences, approximately 30% seen once. Sequencing input: blood. This receptor was identified in a girl aged 5-17 years with multiple sclerosis. This chain joins TRBV5-4 and TRBJ2-1; TRBD2 matches 7 bases. The CDR3 region has the DNA TGTGCCAGCAGCTTGATCGGGAGGAATAATGAGCAGTTCTTC. Its translation is CASSLIGRNNEQFF.